Following are 2 T cell receptor beta chains from one sample sequenced in a study of regulatory T cells in long-lasting Graves disease. Time point indicated: persistent/refractory GD, antithyroid drugs over 5 years with positive TRAb. The TCR library was made from RNA extracted from PBMCs. Researchers made TCR beta libraries by using iRepertoire HTBI primers and running Arm-PCR on CDR3 regions. TCRdb reprocessed the multiplex PCR reads with MiXCR, giving one entry per CDR3 protein. The sample lists 700,000 or so distinct CDR3 sequences, about 30% occurring once. Sequencing used peripheral blood mononuclear cells (PBMCs), obtained when the disease was refractory, from a patient treated with antithyroid drugs. Receptors originate from a female donor with Graves disease.

The rearrangement links TRBV3-1 to TRBJ2-7; TRBD2 matches 7 bases. J was trimmed by 3 bases and V by 0 bases; bases with no gene match: 5. Germline CDR1 LGHDT, CDR2 YNNKEL (reference sequence). This CDR3 contains 15 residues. DNA for the CDR3: TGTGCCAGCAGCCAAGACCCAGCGGGAAGCTACGAGCAGTACTTC. Translation: CASSQDPAGSYEQYF.

This clonotype was picked up a small number of times. This chain uses TRBV13 with TRBJ2-2; TRBD2 might be the D (6 bases). The ends were cut back, 0 bases at V and 1 base at J, with 12 bases in the middle. The CDR3 extends over 17 amino acids. CDR1 is PRHDT and CDR2 is FYEKMQ in the germline V gene (reference sequence). CDR3: CASSLGDSGWNTGELFF. The CDR3 DNA is TGTGCCAGCAGCTTAGGAGACAGCGGGTGGAACACCGGGGAGCTGTTTTTT. Filled out from reference TRBV13 and TRBJ2-2, the complete variable domain reads AAGVIQSPRHLIKEKRETATLKCYPIPRHDTVYWYQQGPGQDPQFLISFYEKMQSDKGSIPDRFSAQQFSDYHSELNMSSLELGDSALYFCASSLGDSGWNTGELFFGEGSRLTVL.